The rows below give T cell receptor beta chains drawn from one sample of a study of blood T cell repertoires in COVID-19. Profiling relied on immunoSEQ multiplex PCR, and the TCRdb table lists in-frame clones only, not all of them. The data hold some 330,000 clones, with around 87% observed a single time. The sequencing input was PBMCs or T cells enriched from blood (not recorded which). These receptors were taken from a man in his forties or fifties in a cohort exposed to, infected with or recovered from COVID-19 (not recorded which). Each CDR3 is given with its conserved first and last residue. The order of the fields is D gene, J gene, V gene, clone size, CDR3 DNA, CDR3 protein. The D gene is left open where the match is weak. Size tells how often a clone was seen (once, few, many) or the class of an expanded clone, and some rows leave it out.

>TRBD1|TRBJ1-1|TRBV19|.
TGTGCCAGTACCTATCAGGGGGCGTTCACTGAAGCTTTCTTT
CASTYQGAFTEAFF
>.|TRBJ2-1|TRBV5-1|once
TGCGCCAGCAGCTTGGGGAGACTACCAGACAATGAGCAGTTCTTC
CASSLGRLPDNEQFF
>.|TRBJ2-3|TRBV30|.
TGTGCCTGGAGCCTAGACAGCAGCACAGATACGCAGTATTTT
CAWSLDSSTDTQYF
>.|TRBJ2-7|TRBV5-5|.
TGTGCCAGCAGTTTATCTGGCGGCTACGAGCAGTACTTC
CASSLSGGYEQYF
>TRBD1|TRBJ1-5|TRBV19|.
TGTGCCAGTAGCCTACCAACAGGGGCCAGCAATCAGCCCCAGCATTTT
CASSLPTGASNQPQHF
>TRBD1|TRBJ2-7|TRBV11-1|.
TGTGCCAGCAGCTTAGGACAGGGGGCCTACGAGCAGTACTTC
CASSLGQGAYEQYF
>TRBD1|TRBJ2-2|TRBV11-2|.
TGTGCCAGCAGCTTAGATTTTTCACACAGGGGGCCCGGGGAGCTGTTTTTT
CASSLDFSHRGPGELFF
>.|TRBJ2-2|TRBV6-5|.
TGTGCCAGCAGGGTAGCTGATAACACCGGGGAGCTGTTTTTT
CASRVADNTGELFF
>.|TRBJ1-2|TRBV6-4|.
TGTGCCAGCAGTGACTCGTTGACAAAGACCTTC
CASSDSLTKTF
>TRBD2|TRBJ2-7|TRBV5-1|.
TGCGCCAGCAGCGGTAGCGGGAGGGTCCACGAGCAGTACTTC
CASSGSGRVHEQYF
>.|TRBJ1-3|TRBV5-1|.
TGCGCCAGCAGCCCATTTTCCGGAAACACCATATATTTT
CASSPFSGNTIYF
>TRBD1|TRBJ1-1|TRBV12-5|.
TGTGCTAGTGGTGGGACAGGGGCATACACTGAAGCTTTCTTT
CASGGTGAYTEAFF
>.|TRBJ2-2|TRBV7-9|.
TGTGCCAGCAGCTTAAGTAGAGCGTTAGCCGGGGAGCTGTTTTTT
CASSLSRALAGELFF
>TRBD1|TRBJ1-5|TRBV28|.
TGTGCCACCTCTTCGGACTTGGGACAGCAAAATCAGCCCCAGCATTTT
CATSSDLGQQNQPQHF
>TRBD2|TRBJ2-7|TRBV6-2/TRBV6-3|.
TGTGCCAGCAGTTACTCGGGGCTAGCGGGAGGTCCGACGAATACCTACGAGCAGTACTTC
CASSYSGLAGGPTNTYEQYF
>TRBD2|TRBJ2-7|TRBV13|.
TGTGCCAGCAGTTATGGAGCGGGGTTGATCGAGCAGTACTTC
CASSYGAGLIEQYF
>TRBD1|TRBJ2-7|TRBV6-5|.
TGTGCCAGCAGCGGAGCCGGGACAGGGGAGTACGAGCAGTACTTC
CASSGAGTGEYEQYF
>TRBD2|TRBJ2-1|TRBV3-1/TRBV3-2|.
TGTGCCGCGGGGGGACTAGCGGGAGGGAATGAGCAGTTCTTC
CAAGGLAGGNEQFF
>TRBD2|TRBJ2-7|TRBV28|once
TGTGCCAGCAGTCAACGGGGGACTAGCGTAACCTACGAGCAGTACTTC
CASSQRGTSVTYEQYF
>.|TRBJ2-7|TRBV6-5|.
TGTGCCAGCAGTTACGATCGTAAACAGGGTACCAACGAGCAGTACTTC
CASSYDRKQGTNEQYF
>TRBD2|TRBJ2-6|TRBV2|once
TGTGCCAGCAGTGATCGTGGTGCGGGAGGTCACTCTGGGGCCAACGTCCTGACTTTC
CASSDRGAGGHSGANVLTF
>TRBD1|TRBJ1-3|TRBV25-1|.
TGTGCCAGCAGTCCCCAGGGGGGCTCTGGAAACACCATATATTTT
CASSPQGGSGNTIYF
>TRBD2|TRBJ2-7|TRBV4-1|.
TGCGCCAGCAGCCAACCGGGAGGCAGCTACGAGCAGTACTTC
CASSQPGGSYEQYF
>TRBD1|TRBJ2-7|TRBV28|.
TGTGCCAGCAGTTCCCCGGACAGGGGGGCTATTGAGCAGTACTTC
CASSSPDRGAIEQYF
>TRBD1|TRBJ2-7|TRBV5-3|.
TGTGCCAGAAGCTTGCGGGACAGGGGGGACTACGAGCAGTACTTC
CARSLRDRGDYEQYF
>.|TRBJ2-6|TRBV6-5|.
TGTGCATCACAGATAACCTCTGGGGCCAACGTCCTGACTTTC
CASQITSGANVLTF
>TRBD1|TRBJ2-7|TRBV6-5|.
TGTGCCAGCAGTAGGAACAGGGGAATTGACTACGAGCAGTACTTC
CASSRNRGIDYEQYF
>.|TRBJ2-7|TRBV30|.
TGTGCCTGGAACAAAATGAGAGGTTTTCCCTACGAGCAGTACTTC
CAWNKMRGFPYEQYF
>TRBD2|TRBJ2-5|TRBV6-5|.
TGTGCCAGCAGCCTTGGGCTAGCGGGAAGGGAGACCCAGTACTTC
CASSLGLAGRETQYF
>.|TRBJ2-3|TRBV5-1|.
TGCGCCAGCAGCCTAACCCCGGGGACTGGCACAGATACGCAGTATTTT
CASSLTPGTGTDTQYF
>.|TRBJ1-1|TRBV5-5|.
TGTGCCAGCAGCTTGGAAGGACAGACCGAAGCTTTCTTT
CASSLEGQTEAFF
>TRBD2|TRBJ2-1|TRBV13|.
TGTGCCAGCAGTTCGAAATCCCTTGCGGGAGTGAATCCAACTTCCTACAATGAGCAGTTCTTC
CASSSKSLAGVNPTSYNEQFF
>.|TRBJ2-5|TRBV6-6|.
TGTGCCAGCAGTTACAGGCGGGCGCAAGAGACCCAGTACTTC
CASSYRRAQETQYF
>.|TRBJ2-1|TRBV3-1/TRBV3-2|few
TGTGCCAGCAGCCAAGAAGCGACTTTCAATGAGCAGTTCTTC
CASSQEATFNEQFF
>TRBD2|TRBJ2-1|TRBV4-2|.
TGTGCCAGCAGCCCTCAGCGGGAGGTGGATGAGCAGTTCTTC
CASSPQREVDEQFF
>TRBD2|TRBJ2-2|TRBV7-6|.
TGTGCCAGCAGCTTAGTGGGACTAGCGGGACGCCGAGTGAACACCGGGGAGCTGTTTTTT
CASSLVGLAGRRVNTGELFF
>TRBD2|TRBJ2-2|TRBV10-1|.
TGCGCCAGCAGTGTTGGACTAGGGGCCGGGGAGCTGTTTTTT
CASSVGLGAGELFF
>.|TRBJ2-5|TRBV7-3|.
TGTGCCAGCAGCCCCCTAGGAGGAGAGACCCAGTACTTC
CASSPLGGETQYF
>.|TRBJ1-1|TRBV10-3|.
TGTGCCATCACCCGACAGAAGAACACTGAAGCTTTCTTT
CAITRQKNTEAFF
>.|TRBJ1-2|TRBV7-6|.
TGTGCCAGCAGCCCTACCGGGGGGTCGGACTATGGCTACACCTTC
CASSPTGGSDYGYTF
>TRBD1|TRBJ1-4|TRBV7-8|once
TGTGCCAGCAGCCCTACCCGGGACAGGGGTCTCGTCGCAACTAATGAAAAACTGTTTTTT
CASSPTRDRGLVATNEKLFF